This TCR beta chain comes out of a study of T cells after yellow fever vaccination. This clonotype showed up many times. TCRdb re-analysed the 5' RACE reads in MiXCR, keeping a single row per CDR3 protein. Of approximately 250,000 distinct CDR3 sequences listed, approximately 5.2% are singletons. This clonotype originated in a man aged 18-30 years who received the YFV17D yellow fever vaccine. Sequences were derived from CD4+ T cells sorted from PBMCs, sampled on the day of the yellow fever booster vaccination.

The CDR3 protein is CASSRGASGDGDTQYF. The CDR3 DNA follows: TGCGCCAGCAGCCGAGGGGCTAGCGGGGATGGGGATACGCAGTATTTT. The rearrangement joins TRBV4-3 to TRBJ2-3; 9 nucleotides align to TRBD2. The CDR3 is 16 residues long. From germline, CDR1 is LGHNA and CDR2 YSLEER. Trimming took 4 bases from V and 6 from J; bases not matched to a gene: 11.